These T cell receptor beta chains were read from a single sample in a study of shared clonotypes between healthy human individuals. The data were produced by immunoSEQ multiplex PCR, yet TCRdb's version contains in-frame clones alone and is incomplete. This sample has 550,000 to 850,000 clones; roughly 70% occur once, and the top ten carry roughly 1.7%. Sequencing input: memory CD4+ T cells sorted from blood. The origin of the receptors is a woman younger than 45 in good health. Both conserved end residues are part of each CDR3. A D gene is named only where the DNA matches it firmly. Clone sizes are given selectively: once, few, many, or a class where the clone is expanded.

V: TRBV19
J: TRBJ1-2
size: -
D: -
DNA: TGTGCCAGTAGTAGGGCCGAAACTAACTATGGCTACACCTTC
CDR3: CASSRAETNYGYTF

V: TRBV5-1
J: TRBJ2-2
size: -
D: -
DNA: TGCGCCAGCAGCTTCGGCCAAACCGGGGAGCTGTTTTTT
CDR3: CASSFGQTGELFF

V: TRBV18
J: TRBJ1-6
size: -
D: TRBD1
DNA: TGTGCCAGCTCACCACGAACAGGGGGTAATTCACCCCTCCACTTT
CDR3: CASSPRTGGNSPLHF

V: TRBV7-9
J: TRBJ1-5
size: -
D: -
DNA: TGTGCCAGCAGCTCGGAGCGAACAGGGCCCCAGCATTTT
CDR3: CASSSERTGPQHF

V: TRBV6-1
J: TRBJ1-1
size: -
D: -
DNA: TGTGCCAGCAGTGGTAGCTGGGGGACCACGAATGAAGCTTTCTTT
CDR3: CASSGSWGTTNEAFF

V: TRBV28
J: TRBJ2-5
size: once
D: TRBD2
DNA: TGTGCCAGCAGTTCTCCCCAAGCGGGAGGGTTGGGAGAGACCCAGTACTTC
CDR3: CASSSPQAGGLGETQYF

V: TRBV5-1
J: TRBJ2-3
size: -
D: -
DNA: TGCGCCAGCAGCTACTTAGTAGATTCCAGCACAGATACGCAGTATTTT
CDR3: CASSYLVDSSTDTQYF

V: TRBV11-3
J: TRBJ2-2
size: -
D: TRBD1
DNA: TGTGCCAGCAGCCTTGGTAGGGGGCTCGACGGGGAGCTGTTTTTT
CDR3: CASSLGRGLDGELFF

V: TRBV15
J: TRBJ2-5
size: -
D: TRBD2
DNA: TGTGCCACCAGCAGTACTAGCGTAGAGACCCAGTACTTC
CDR3: CATSSTSVETQYF

V: TRBV2
J: TRBJ2-2
size: -
D: TRBD2
DNA: TGTGCCAGCCTGAGCGGGAGTACCTACGGGGAGCTGTTTTTT
CDR3: CASLSGSTYGELFF

V: TRBV5-5
J: TRBJ1-5
size: many
D: -
DNA: TGTGCCAGCAGCTATGACCCGGGTGGCAATCAGCCCCAGCATTTT
CDR3: CASSYDPGGNQPQHF

V: TRBV18
J: TRBJ2-5
size: -
D: -
DNA: TGTGCCAGCTCACCAATGGAAGAGACCCAGTACTTC
CDR3: CASSPMEETQYF

V: TRBV18
J: TRBJ2-2
size: -
D: -
DNA: TGTGCCAGCTCACCAAATCGTTATGGCCACACGGGGACCGGGGAGCTGTTTTTT
CDR3: CASSPNRYGHTGTGELFF

V: TRBV6-6
J: TRBJ2-4
size: -
D: -
DNA: TGTGCCAGCAGTCCCTCCTTTAGCGAAGGGAACATTCAGTACTTC
CDR3: CASSPSFSEGNIQYF

V: TRBV5-6
J: TRBJ2-7
size: few
D: -
DNA: TGTGCCAGCAGCTTGCTGGACAGCACCTACGAGCAGTACTTC
CDR3: CASSLLDSTYEQYF

V: TRBV11-1
J: TRBJ2-2
size: few
D: -
DNA: TGTGCCAGCGGGAAAGTACTGGCCACCGGGGAGCTGTTTTTT
CDR3: CASGKVLATGELFF

V: TRBV7-3
J: TRBJ2-3
size: -
D: -
DNA: TGTGCCAGCAGCTTCCGCGGAGGAGATACGCAGTATTTT
CDR3: CASSFRGGDTQYF

V: TRBV30
J: TRBJ1-2
size: -
D: -
DNA: TGTGCCTGGAGTGTACCAGGTTTCTCTGGTGGCTACACCTTC
CDR3: CAWSVPGFSGGYTF

V: TRBV28
J: TRBJ1-2
size: -
D: -
DNA: TGTGCCAGCAGTTCCTTCAGGCGGGGGGCGCTTGGCTACACCTTC
CDR3: CASSSFRRGALGYTF

V: TRBV28
J: TRBJ2-7
size: -
D: -
DNA: TGTGCCAGCAGTTTATCGGCAGGGGCCTACGAGCAGTACTTC
CDR3: CASSLSAGAYEQYF

V: TRBV29-1
J: TRBJ2-1
size: few
D: -
DNA: TGCAGCGTTGAGGACAGCTTCTACAATGAGCAGTTCTTC
CDR3: CSVEDSFYNEQFF

V: TRBV30
J: TRBJ2-7
size: -
D: TRBD2
DNA: TGTGCCTGGGACCCTAGCGGGGGAAACTACGAGCAGTACTTC
CDR3: CAWDPSGGNYEQYF

V: TRBV6-1
J: TRBJ1-1
size: -
D: -
DNA: TGTGCCACCTTGATAGGGGGGATCACTGAAGCTTTCTTT
CDR3: CATLIGGITEAFF

V: TRBV18
J: TRBJ2-1
size: -
D: -
DNA: TGTGCCAGCTCACCCGTTCAGGGGGGGCAGTTCTTC
CDR3: CASSPVQGGQFF

V: TRBV18
J: TRBJ1-1
size: -
D: -
DNA: TGTGCCAGCTCATCGACCGAGACAAACACTGAAGCTTTCTTT
CDR3: CASSSTETNTEAFF

V: TRBV7-3
J: TRBJ2-2
size: -
D: TRBD2
DNA: TGTGCCAGCAGCGAGACTAGCGGGTACACCGGGGAGCTGTTTTTT
CDR3: CASSETSGYTGELFF

V: TRBV5-1
J: TRBJ2-3
size: -
D: -
DNA: TGCGCCAGCAGCTTGGGTCGTGTGGATACGCAGTATTTT
CDR3: CASSLGRVDTQYF

V: TRBV4-1
J: TRBJ2-5
size: -
D: TRBD2
DNA: TGCGCCAGCAGCCTGGGACTAGCGGGAGGGCCGGGGAAGACCCAGTACTTC
CDR3: CASSLGLAGGPGKTQYF

V: TRBV7-2
J: TRBJ2-3
size: many
D: TRBD2
DNA: TGTGCCAGCAGCCCCTCGGTCCCGACTAGCGTAGGGACAGATACGCAGTATTTT
CDR3: CASSPSVPTSVGTDTQYF

V: TRBV21-1
J: TRBJ2-3
size: once
D: -
DNA: TGTGCCAGCAGCGCCGTCGACAGGGGGCTCACAGATACGCAGTATTTT
CDR3: CASSAVDRGLTDTQYF

V: TRBV7-3
J: TRBJ2-1
size: -
D: TRBD2
DNA: TGTGCCAGCAGCATGACTAGCGGGATAGGTAATGAGCAGTTCTTC
CDR3: CASSMTSGIGNEQFF

V: TRBV4-2
J: TRBJ2-6
size: -
D: -
DNA: TGTGCCAGCAGCCAAGATGGACATTCTGGGGCCAACGTCCTGACTTTC
CDR3: CASSQDGHSGANVLTF

V: TRBV5-6
J: TRBJ2-5
size: -
D: TRBD1
DNA: TGTGCCAGCAGCACGGGACAGGGGGCTGAGACCCAGTACTTC
CDR3: CASSTGQGAETQYF